Listed below are T cell receptor beta chains from one sample, sequenced in a study of naive and memory T cell subsets. TCRdb redid the calling of the UMI-ligation and nested PCR reads with MiXCR, one entry per CDR3 protein. The table shows 150,000 or so distinct CDR3 sequences, with 22% occurring only once. Source material: naive CD4+ T cells from blood. The receptors shown here come from a human donor in good health. Both conserved end residues are part of each CDR3. A D gene is named only where the DNA matches it firmly. For some rows the clone size is stated as once, few or many, or as a class when expanded; others skip it.

D gene,clone size,J gene,V gene,CDR3 protein,CDR3 DNA
.,.,TRBJ2-3,TRBV7-9,CASSEYRDSTDTQYF,TGTGCCAGCAGCGAATACAGGGATAGCACAGATACGCAGTATTTT
.,.,TRBJ2-7,TRBV20-1,CSARPPLGSYGVYEQYF,TGCAGTGCTAGACCTCCGTTGGGCTCTTACGGGGTCTACGAGCAGTACTTC
.,few,TRBJ2-7,TRBV5-1,CATKLGPENYEQYF,TGCGCCACAAAACTAGGACCCGAAAACTACGAGCAGTACTTC
.,many,TRBJ2-1,TRBV29-1,CSVVPLFTGEQFF,TGCAGCGTTGTCCCCCTCTTTACAGGGGAGCAGTTCTTC
TRBD2,many,TRBJ2-7,TRBV20-1,CSARKTSGSSYEQYF,TGCAGTGCTAGAAAAACTAGCGGGAGTTCCTACGAGCAGTACTTC
.,.,TRBJ1-1,TRBV14,CASSQEVGITEAFF,TGTGCCAGCAGCCAAGAGGTGGGGATCACTGAAGCTTTCTTT
TRBD2,few,TRBJ2-1,TRBV28,CASRVAGEAYNEQFF,TGTGCCAGCAGAGTAGCGGGAGAGGCCTACAATGAGCAGTTCTTC
TRBD1,.,TRBJ2-6,TRBV27,CASSLSKTGISTGANVLTF,TGTGCCAGCAGTTTATCCAAGACAGGGATTAGCACTGGGGCCAACGTCCTGACTTTC
.,.,TRBJ1-4,TRBV5-1,CASQDSENEKLFF,TGCGCCAGTCAAGACAGCGAAAATGAAAAACTGTTTTTT
.,.,TRBJ1-1,TRBV27,CASSATLRQPEAFF,TGTGCCAGCAGTGCAACCCTTCGACAACCTGAAGCTTTCTTT
.,.,TRBJ1-4,TRBV15,CATSTRQSGGRREKLFF,TGTGCCACCAGCACAAGGCAGTCCGGCGGGAGGAGAGAAAAACTGTTTTTT
.,many,TRBJ2-7,TRBV10-1,CASSARRVGIHEQYF,TGCGCCAGCAGTGCTCGACGTGTGGGGATCCACGAGCAGTACTTC
TRBD1,few,TRBJ2-2,TRBV7-9,CASSLLQLDRGVFPGELFF,TGTGCCAGCAGCTTACTCCAGTTGGACAGGGGAGTATTCCCCGGGGAGCTGTTTTTT
TRBD1,.,TRBJ1-4,TRBV2,CASSYRGTNEKLFF,TGTGCCAGCAGTTACAGGGGGACTAATGAAAAACTGTTTTTT
.,.,TRBJ1-6,TRBV7-8,CASSSQGMYNSPLHF,TGTGCCAGCAGCTCACAGGGAATGTATAATTCACCCCTCCACTTT
.,.,TRBJ1-4,TRBV28,CASTRGGASNEKLFF,TGTGCCAGCACCCGTGGGGGGGCGTCTAATGAAAAACTGTTTTTT
.,.,TRBJ2-3,TRBV28,CASSYLQGQGDTQYF,TGTGCCAGCAGTTATCTCCAGGGCCAGGGGGATACGCAGTATTTT
.,many,TRBJ1-1,TRBV10-3,CAINREGYTEAFF,TGTGCCATCAATCGGGAAGGATACACTGAAGCTTTCTTT
.,few,TRBJ1-1,TRBV20-1,CSARADSWGRIMNTEAFF,TGCAGTGCTAGGGCGGACAGCTGGGGCCGTATCATGAACACTGAAGCTTTCTTT